One sample yielded the 31 T cell receptor beta chains listed below, sequenced in a study of radiation and T cells in renal cell carcinoma. Libraries were prepared by immunoSEQ multiplex PCR; TCRdb keeps only in-frame clonotypes and omits some of them. The table records 150,000 to 200,000 clones, about 88% of them present only once. Time point: blood 4 weeks post-SBRT, at nephrectomy. Treatment noted: 15 Gy SBRT to primary tumor, nephrectomy 4 weeks later. The sequences come from blood, collected from a patient whose treatment included radiotherapy and nephrectomy. Receptor source: a woman aged 45-59 years with renal cell carcinoma.

This clone was recorded once. V is TRBV7-2 and J is TRBJ2-5; D ambiguous. The CDR3 sequence is 14 residues long. Germline CDR1 reads SGHTA; CDR2 reads FQGNSA. Trimming took off 6 bases at V and 5 bases at J, with 16 bases between the two ends. The CDR3 sequence: CASSQAVVGETQYF. The CDR3 region has the DNA TGTGCCAGCAGTCAAGCCGTTGTTGGGGAGACCCAGTACTTC.

This rearrangement joins TRBV7-2 to TRBJ1-6, with D possibly TRBD1 on 5 matching bases. Looked up from germline, CDR1 is SGHTA and CDR2 is FQGNSA. The V gene lost 5 bases and the J gene lost 9 bases, with 17 bases spanning the gap. This CDR3 is 15 amino acids long. The CDR3 protein is CASSGGVRVPSPLHF. The CDR3 DNA reads as TGTGCCAGCAGCGGGGGGGTCAGGGTTCCTTCACCCCTCCACTTT.

The chain links TRBV5-1 to TRBJ2-7, with D unclear. The germline V and J ends were trimmed by 4 bases and 2 bases, with 16 bases remaining between them. Germline CDR1 reads SGHRS; CDR2 reads YFSETQ. The CDR3 is made up of 15 amino acids. Written as DNA, the CDR3 is TGCGCCAGCAGCCTTACAGTAGGCACGACCTACGAGCAGTACTTC. It is translated as CASSLTVGTTYEQYF.

The chain links TRBV4-1 to TRBJ2-1, with TRBD2 matching 7 bases. J lost 0 bases, V lost 6 bases, and 5 bases had no gene match. Per the germline V gene, CDR1 is MGHRA and CDR2 is YSYEKL. The CDR3 runs 15 residues. CDR3 sequence (DNA): TGCGCCAGCAGTCTGGCGGGGGTCTCCTACAATGAGCAGTTCTTC. Residues: CASSLAGVSYNEQFF.

The CDR3 DNA follows: TGTGCCAGTAGTATAACTGGACAGGGGGATACTGAAGCTTTCTTT. Translation gives CASSITGQGDTEAFF. The V call is TRBV19, the J call TRBJ1-1, with 10 bases that match TRBD1. Germline loops: CDR1 LNHDA, CDR2 SQIVND (reference sequence). J gave up 5 bases and V 2 bases, and 5 bases lay outside the gene matches. CDR3 length equals 15 residues. Based on the CDR3 plus reference TRBV19 and TRBJ1-1, the full variable domain is DGGITQSPKYLFRKEGQNVTLSCEQNLNHDAMYWYRQDPGQGLRLIYYSQIVNDFQKGDIAEGYSVSREKKESFPLTVTSAQKNPTAFYLCASSITGQGDTEAFFGQGTRLTVV.

V usage is TRBV2 and J usage is TRBJ2-7; 8 nucleotides agree with TRBD1. Germline V gives CDR1 SNHLY, CDR2 FYNNEI. The V gene end was trimmed by 7 bases and the J gene end by 0 bases; junction bases not matched to a gene: 5. The CDR3 sequence is 14 residues long. CDR3 sequence (DNA): TGTGCCAGCATAAGGGACAGGAGCTCCTACGAGCAGTACTTC. This sequence encodes CASIRDRSSYEQYF.

V is TRBV7-9 and J is TRBJ1-2; TRBD1 might be the D (5 bases). The V and J ends lost 4 bases and 2 bases respectively, with 14 bases between them. CDR3 length: 15 amino acids. In germline, CDR1 is SEHNR, CDR2 FQNEAQ (reference sequence). CDR3 coding DNA: TGTGCCAGCAGCTGGGACTGGCTTAAAAACTATGGCTACACCTTC. This codes for CASSWDWLKNYGYTF.

This clone was detected once. The rearrangement joins TRBV6-6 to TRBJ2-3, with 7 bases lining up with TRBD1. The V gene end was trimmed by 2 bases and the J gene end by 6 bases; junction bases not matched to a gene: 5. Per the germline V gene, CDR1 is MNHNY and CDR2 is SVGAGI (reference sequence). The CDR3 has 14 amino acids. The CDR3 DNA sequence: TGTGCCAGCAGTTACAGGGGGCTGAAGGATACGCAGTATTTT. Amino acid sequence: CASSYRGLKDTQYF.

The chain is built from TRBV11-1 and TRBJ1-2, with a tentative D call TRBD1 (6 bases). Per germline, CDR1 SGHAT and CDR2 FQDESV (reference sequence). V lost 3 bases and J lost 7, with 15 bases in between. The length of the CDR3 is 14 residues. CDR3 protein: CASSFLSGVGGYTF. The CDR3 region has the DNA TGTGCCAGCAGCTTCCTTTCAGGGGTCGGTGGCTACACCTTC.

In this sample, this clone turned up a few times. The chain combines TRBV29-1 with TRBJ1-2; 7 bases align to TRBD1. The V segment lost 7 bases and the J segment 10 bases; nucleotides outside the gene matches: 12. Germline V gene sequence: CDR1 SQVTM, CDR2 ANQGSEA. CDR3 length equals 12 residues. The CDR3 bases are TGCAGCGCCGACGGAATCGGACAGGACTACACCTTC. This sequence encodes CSADGIGQDYTF.

The chain uses TRBV7-6 and TRBJ2-2; TRBD2 matches 8 bases. This CDR3 has 18 amino acids. CDR1 SGHVS and CDR2 FNYEAQ come from the germline V gene. The V gene end was trimmed by 5 bases and the J gene end by 3 bases; junction bases not matched to a gene: 14. The CDR3 region is CASSPTRQRGTDTGELFF. For the CDR3, the DNA is TGTGCCAGCAGCCCCACGAGACAGCGGGGGACCGACACCGGGGAGCTGTTTTTT.

J is TRBJ1-2 and V is TRBV19; tentatively, D is TRBD1 (6 bases). The CDR3 has 14 residues. The germline gives CDR1 LNHDA, CDR2 SQIVND (reference sequence). The V end lost 3 bases, the J end lost 8 bases, and 16 bases lay between the germline ends. The CDR3 is CASSMLGAGSGYTF. The CDR3 DNA is TGTGCCAGTAGTATGTTGGGGGCAGGTAGCGGCTACACCTTC.

The chain carries TRBV5-4 and TRBJ2-7; 8 bases are a match to TRBD2. Germline assignment: CDR1 SGHNT and CDR2 YYREEE (reference sequence). The CDR3 consists of 15 residues. V was pared by 4 bases and J by 4 bases, with 10 bases of the junction left unmatched. CDR3 sequence: CASSPGGAVTYEQYF. CDR3 nucleotides: TGTGCCAGCAGCCCCGGGGGGGCCGTAACGTACGAGCAGTACTTC.

This chain joins TRBV18 and TRBJ2-4; 9 positions match TRBD2. The CDR3 runs to 16 residues. Trimming took 3 bases from V and 6 from J; bases not matched to a gene: 9. Germline CDR1 reads KGHSH; CDR2 reads LQKENI. CDR3 in amino acids: CASSPAGGPGLNIQYF. The CDR3 coding sequence is TGTGCCAGCTCACCGGCGGGGGGGCCGGGACTAAACATTCAGTACTTC.

The rearrangement joins TRBV4-1 to TRBJ1-2; unclear D gene. V lost 2 bases to trimming and J lost 2 bases, with 9 bases between them. Germline V gene data show CDR1 as MGHRA and CDR2 as YSYEKL. This CDR3 is 14 amino acids long. CDR3 bases: TGCGCCAGCAGCCAAAGTATAGGGAACTATGGCTACACCTTC. Its protein product is CASSQSIGNYGYTF.

The J gene is TRBJ2-1, the V gene TRBV30; D may correspond to TRBD1 or TRBD2 (9 bases each). This CDR3 is built from 18 residues. Germline CDR1 is GTSNPN and CDR2 is SVGIG (reference sequence). Trimming shortened V by 2 bases and J by 7 bases, and 27 bases separated the two germline ends. The CDR3 DNA follows: TGTGCCTGGAGTAGGGGACAGGGTAAGCGGGGGGCCTTAAATGAGCAGTTCTTC. Protein product: CAWSRGQGKRGALNEQFF.

The chain is built from TRBV19 and TRBJ2-3, with D unresolved. The CDR3 sequence is 13 residues long. Germline values: CDR1 LNHDA, CDR2 SQIVND (reference sequence). Trimming took 6 bases from V and 2 from J, leaving 9 bases between them. The CDR3 bases are TGTGCCAGTAGGCGGAGTCTCACAGATACGCAGTATTTT. It codes for CASRRSLTDTQYF.

The chain is built from TRBV6-5 and TRBJ1-1, with unresolved D. This CDR3 is 13 amino acids long. Germline CDR1 and CDR2: MNHEY and SVGAGI. Trimming stripped 8 bases from V and 5 bases from J, with 15 bases between. CDR3 sequence (DNA): TGTGCCAGCCGCTGGGGTGGGAGGACTGAAGCTTTCTTT. Its protein product is CASRWGGRTEAFF.

The J gene is TRBJ2-3, the V gene TRBV11-3; 13 nucleotides line up with TRBD2. V was clipped by 5 bases and J by 4 bases; unmatched bases: 6. The V gene's germline CDR1 is SGHNT and CDR2 YENEEA. This CDR3 spans 16 amino acids. The DNA for the CDR3 is TGTGCCAGCAGCCCCGGGACTAGCGGGGCTGCAGATACGCAGTATTTT. As protein: CASSPGTSGAADTQYF.

The chain is built from TRBV5-1 and TRBJ2-2; D may be TRBD2 (6 bases). In germline, CDR1 is SGHRS, CDR2 YFSETQ. Between the trimmed V and J ends, which lost 1 base and 0 bases, there was a span of 10 bases. This CDR3 has 16 residues. The CDR3 bases are TGCGCCAGCAGCTTGCGGGGGAGCGCGAACACCGGGGAGCTGTTTTTT. Protein: CASSLRGSANTGELFF.

This chain links TRBV5-1 with TRBJ2-7; D is possibly TRBD2 (5 bases). Germline V lookup: CDR1 SGHRS, CDR2 YFSETQ. The V end lost 4 bases, the J end lost 6 bases, and 14 bases lay between the germline ends. The CDR3 covers 13 residues. This chain's CDR3 is CASSLDLAAEQYF. The CDR3 bases are TGCGCCAGCAGCCTGGACTTGGCCGCCGAGCAGTACTTC. The whole variable domain, filled in from reference TRBV5-1 and TRBJ2-7, reads KAGVTQTPRYLIKTRGQQVTLSCSPISGHRSVSWYQQTPGQGLQFLFEYFSETQRNKGNFPGRFSGRQFSNSRSEMNVSTLELGDSALYLCASSLDLAAEQYFGPGTRLTVT.

This clone showed up just once. The chain has TRBV9 and TRBJ2-3; the match to TRBD2 covers 9 bases. The germline V gene has CDR1 SGDLS and CDR2 YYNGEE. CDR3 length equals 16 residues. V gave up 0 bases and J gave up 6 bases; unmatched junction bases: 8. CDR3: CASSVGAGGPLDTQYF. The CDR3 nucleotides are TGTGCCAGCAGCGTAGGTGCGGGGGGGCCATTGGATACGCAGTATTTT.

The chain combines TRBV5-1 with TRBJ1-5; perhaps TRBD1 as D (5 bases). The CDR3 has 15 amino acids. Trimming took off 2 bases at V and 0 bases at J, with 9 bases between the two ends. Per germline, CDR1 SGHRS and CDR2 YFSETQ. The CDR3 coding sequence is TGCGCCAGCAGCTTATCTGACAGTAGCAATCAGCCCCAGCATTTT. It translates to CASSLSDSSNQPQHF.

The chain has TRBV10-3 and TRBJ1-3; D is uncertain. The CDR3 consists of 13 residues. Germline V gene data show CDR1 as ENHRY and CDR2 as SYGVKD. V was trimmed by 5 bases and J by 4 bases, leaving 9 bases between them. CDR3 DNA sequence: TGTGCCATCAGTAGGGCAGCCGGAAACACCATATATTTT. Translating gives CAISRAAGNTIYF.

The rearrangement links TRBV2 to TRBJ2-7, with D tentatively TRBD1 (6 bases). The CDR3 has 14 residues. Per germline, CDR1 SNHLY and CDR2 FYNNEI. The V end was cut by 10 bases, the J end by 3 bases, with 19 bases between. The CDR3 DNA reads as TGTGCCATCACGTCCCGGGACAAGGACTACGAGCAGTACTTC. Translated, it gives CAITSRDKDYEQYF.

V and J are TRBV6-1 and TRBJ1-5; the D is unclear. Germline V gene data show CDR1 as MNHNS and CDR2 as SASEGT. V was cut by 8 bases and J by 10 bases, with 15 bases left in between. The CDR3 has 12 residues. DNA for the CDR3: TGTGCCAGCCGGGTCCAAGCGGGCCCCCAGCATTTT. Translating gives CASRVQAGPQHF.

This rearrangement joins TRBV7-2 to TRBJ2-7; D remains ambiguous. V gave up 2 bases and J gave up 4 bases, with 15 bases separating them. This CDR3 comprises 15 residues. Germline CDR1 is SGHTA and CDR2 is FQGNSA. CDR3 in DNA: TGTGCCAGCAGCTTATCCCCGAGTGGAGCTTACGAGCAGTACTTC. Its protein product is CASSLSPSGAYEQYF.

The V call is TRBV15, the J call TRBJ1-1; D may be TRBD1 (6 bases). V shed 0 bases and J shed 4 bases, with 12 bases lying between them. The CDR3 has 15 residues. The germline gives CDR1 LNHNV, CDR2 YYDKDF (reference sequence). CDR3 region: CATSRDILGGTEAFF. CDR3 bases: TGTGCCACCAGCAGAGATATCTTAGGGGGCACTGAAGCTTTCTTT.

The rearrangement joins TRBV5-4 to TRBJ2-7, with D possibly being TRBD1 (5 bases). Germline V CDR1 and CDR2: SGHNT, YYREEE (reference sequence). Between the trimmed V and J ends, which lost 4 bases and 0 bases, there was a span of 14 bases. This CDR3 contains 15 residues. The CDR3 bases are TGTGCCAGCAGCACCAGGGAACTTCGCTCCTACGAGCAGTACTTC. This translates into CASSTRELRSYEQYF. Full variable domain (rest looked up from reference TRBV5-4 and TRBJ2-7): ETGVTQSPTHLIKTRGQQVTLRCSSQSGHNTVSWYQQALGQGPQFIFQYYREEENGRGNFPPRFSGLQFPNYSSELNVNALELDDSALYLCASSTRELRSYEQYFGPGTRLTVT.

The chain has TRBV19 and TRBJ1-2; D is uncertain. Trimming pared 2 bases from V and 0 bases from J, leaving 13 bases between. Per the germline V gene, CDR1 is LNHDA and CDR2 is SQIVND (reference sequence). CDR3 length equals 16 residues. The CDR3 nucleotides read TGTGCCAGTAGTATATCTTCCGGTAGGACTAACTATGGCTACACCTTC. Its translation is CASSISSGRTNYGYTF. The full variable domain, with the rest looked up from reference TRBV19 and TRBJ1-2, is DGGITQSPKYLFRKEGQNVTLSCEQNLNHDAMYWYRQDPGQGLRLIYYSQIVNDFQKGDIAEGYSVSREKKESFPLTVTSAQKNPTAFYLCASSISSGRTNYGYTFGSGTRLTVV.

This sequence joins TRBV5-1 and TRBJ2-6; unclear D gene. Between the trimmed V and J ends, which lost 2 bases and 0 bases, there was a span of 9 bases. The CDR3 is 16 amino acids. Germline CDR1 is SGHRS and CDR2 is YFSETQ. The CDR3: CASSFRAPSGANVLTF. CDR3 sequence (DNA): TGCGCCAGCAGCTTTCGGGCGCCCTCTGGGGCCAACGTCCTGACTTTC. Using reference TRBV5-1 and TRBJ2-6 for the parts outside the CDR3, the full variable domain is KAGVTQTPRYLIKTRGQQVTLSCSPISGHRSVSWYQQTPGQGLQFLFEYFSETQRNKGNFPGRFSGRQFSNSRSEMNVSTLELGDSALYLCASSFRAPSGANVLTFGAGSRLTVL.